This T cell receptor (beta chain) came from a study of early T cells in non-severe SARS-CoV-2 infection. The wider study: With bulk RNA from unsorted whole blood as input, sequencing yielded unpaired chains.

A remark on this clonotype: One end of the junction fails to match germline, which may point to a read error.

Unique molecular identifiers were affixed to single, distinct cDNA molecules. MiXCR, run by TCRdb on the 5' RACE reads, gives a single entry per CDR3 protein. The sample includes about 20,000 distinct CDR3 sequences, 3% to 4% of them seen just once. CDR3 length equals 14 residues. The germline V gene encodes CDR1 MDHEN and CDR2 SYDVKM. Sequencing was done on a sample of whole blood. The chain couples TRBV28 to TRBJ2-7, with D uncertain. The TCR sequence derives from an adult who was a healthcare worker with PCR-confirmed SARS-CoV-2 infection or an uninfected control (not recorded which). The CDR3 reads CASRRTPSSYEQYF. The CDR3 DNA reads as TGTGCTAGCAGACGAACTCCGAGCTCCTACGAGCAGTACTTC.